This T cell receptor beta chain was sequenced for a study of T cells in Graves' hyperthyroidism and ophthalmopathy. As to this clonotype: An end of the junction differs from the germline gene, which may be a read error.

The germline gives CDR1 SGHTA, CDR2 FQGNSA. This CDR3 region has 16 residues. TCR beta CDR3 region amplification was performed from RNA transcripts. The HTBI primer set was used in a first-round RT-PCR of the TCR CDR3. A single record per CDR3 protein comes from TCRdb applying MiXCR to the multiplex PCR reads. The top ten hold approximately 7.5% of the sample, which has under 450,000 distinct CDR3 sequences, around 14% seen once. Sequencing was performed on blood. This TCR came from a woman between 18 and 29 years old with Graves' hyperthyroidism. V is TRBV7-2 and J is TRBJ2-2; 11 bases match TRBD1. The CDR3 is CASSSTGTGGTGELFF. The CDR3 coding sequence is TGCGCCAGCAGCTCGACCGGGACAGGGGGCACCGGGGAGCTGTTTTTT.